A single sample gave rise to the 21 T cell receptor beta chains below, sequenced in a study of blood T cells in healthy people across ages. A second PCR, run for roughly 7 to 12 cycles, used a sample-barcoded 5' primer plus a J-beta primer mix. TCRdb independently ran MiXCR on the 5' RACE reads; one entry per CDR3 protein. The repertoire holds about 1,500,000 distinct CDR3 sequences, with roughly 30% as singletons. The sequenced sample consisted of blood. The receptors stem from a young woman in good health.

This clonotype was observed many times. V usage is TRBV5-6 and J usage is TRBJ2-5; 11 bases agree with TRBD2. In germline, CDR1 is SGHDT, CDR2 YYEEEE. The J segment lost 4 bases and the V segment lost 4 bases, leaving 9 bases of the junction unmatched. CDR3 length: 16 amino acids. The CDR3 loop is CASSTSPGLAAETQYF. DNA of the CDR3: TGTGCCAGCAGCACCTCCCCGGGACTAGCGGCAGAGACCCAGTACTTC.

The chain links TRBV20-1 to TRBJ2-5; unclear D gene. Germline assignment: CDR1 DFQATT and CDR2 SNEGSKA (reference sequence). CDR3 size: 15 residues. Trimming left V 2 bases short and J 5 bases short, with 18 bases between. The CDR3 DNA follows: TGCAGTGCTAGACCCCCATCTAGGGCCAGGGAGACCCAGTACTTC. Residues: CSARPPSRARETQYF.

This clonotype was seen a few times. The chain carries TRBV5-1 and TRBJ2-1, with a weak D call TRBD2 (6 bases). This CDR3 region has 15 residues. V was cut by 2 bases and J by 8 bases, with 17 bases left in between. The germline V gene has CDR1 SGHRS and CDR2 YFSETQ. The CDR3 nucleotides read TGCGCCAGCAGCTTCGGAGGGACGGCCTTGTATGAGCAGTTCTTC. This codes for CASSFGGTALYEQFF.

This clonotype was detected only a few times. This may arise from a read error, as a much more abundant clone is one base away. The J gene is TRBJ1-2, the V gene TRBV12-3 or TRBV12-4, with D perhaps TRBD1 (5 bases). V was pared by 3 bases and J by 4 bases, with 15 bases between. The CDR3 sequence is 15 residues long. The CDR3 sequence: CASSFGWGDSYGYTF. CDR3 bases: TGTGCCAGCAGTTTCGGTTGGGGAGACAGCTATGGCTACACCTTC.

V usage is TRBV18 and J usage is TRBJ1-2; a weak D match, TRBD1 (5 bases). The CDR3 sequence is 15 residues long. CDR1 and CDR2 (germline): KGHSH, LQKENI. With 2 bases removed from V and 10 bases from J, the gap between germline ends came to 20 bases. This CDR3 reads CASSPWDSSPHDYTF. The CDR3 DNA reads TGTGCCAGCTCACCATGGGACTCTTCTCCCCATGACTACACCTTC.

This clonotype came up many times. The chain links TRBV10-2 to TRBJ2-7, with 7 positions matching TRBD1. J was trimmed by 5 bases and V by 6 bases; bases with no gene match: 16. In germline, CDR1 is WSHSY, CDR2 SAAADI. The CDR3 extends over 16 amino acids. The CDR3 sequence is CASRATLRDSRNEQYF. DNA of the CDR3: TGCGCCAGCAGGGCCACTTTACGGGACAGTAGGAACGAGCAGTACTTC.

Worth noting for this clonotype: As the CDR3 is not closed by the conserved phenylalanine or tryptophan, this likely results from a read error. CDR3 DNA sequence: TGTGCCAGCAGTGAATCTTTACGGGGAGGGCAGTATTTG. This encodes CASSESLRGGQYL. The gene calls are TRBV2 and TRBJ2-3, with D possibly matching TRBD2 (6 bases). The CDR3 is made up of 13 amino acids. V was cut by 2 bases and J by 11 bases, with 14 bases left in between. Germline-derived CDR1 and CDR2 are SNHLY and FYNNEI.

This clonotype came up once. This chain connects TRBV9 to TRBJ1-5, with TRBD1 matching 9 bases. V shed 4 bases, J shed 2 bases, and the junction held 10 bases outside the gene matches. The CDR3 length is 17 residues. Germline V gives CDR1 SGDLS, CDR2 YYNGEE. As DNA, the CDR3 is TGTGCCAGCAGCCAAGACAGGGGGATTAGGGGCAATCAGCCCCAGCATTTT. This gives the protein CASSQDRGIRGNQPQHF. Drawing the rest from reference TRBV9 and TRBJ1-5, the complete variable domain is DSGVTQTPKHLITATGQRVTLRCSPRSGDLSVYWYQQSLDQGLQFLIQYYNGEERAKGNILERFSAQQFPDLHSELNLSSLELGDSALYFCASSQDRGIRGNQPQHFGDGTRLSIL.

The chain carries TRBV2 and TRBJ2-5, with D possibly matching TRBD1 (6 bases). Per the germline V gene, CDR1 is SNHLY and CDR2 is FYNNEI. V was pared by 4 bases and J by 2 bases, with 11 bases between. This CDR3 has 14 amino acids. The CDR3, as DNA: TGTGCCAGCAGTGTTTTAAGGGGGCAAGAGACCCAGTACTTC. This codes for CASSVLRGQETQYF.

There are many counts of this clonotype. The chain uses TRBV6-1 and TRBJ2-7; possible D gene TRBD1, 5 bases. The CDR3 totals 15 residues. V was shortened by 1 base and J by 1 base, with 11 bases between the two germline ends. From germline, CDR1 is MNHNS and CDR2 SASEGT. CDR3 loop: CASSEVMDTSYEQYF. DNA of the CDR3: TGTGCCAGCAGTGAAGTAATGGACACATCCTACGAGCAGTACTTC.

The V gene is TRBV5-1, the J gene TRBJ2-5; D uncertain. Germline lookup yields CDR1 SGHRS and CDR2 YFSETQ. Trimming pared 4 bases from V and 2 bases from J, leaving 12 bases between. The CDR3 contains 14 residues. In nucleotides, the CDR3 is TGCGCCAGCAGCCGAAAAGCGTGGCAAGAGACCCAGTACTTC. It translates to CASSRKAWQETQYF.

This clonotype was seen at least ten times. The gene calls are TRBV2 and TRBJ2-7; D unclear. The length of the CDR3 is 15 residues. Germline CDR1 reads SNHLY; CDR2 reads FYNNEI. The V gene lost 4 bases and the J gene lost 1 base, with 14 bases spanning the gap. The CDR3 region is CASSGDAEYSYEQYF. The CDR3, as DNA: TGTGCCAGCAGTGGGGATGCGGAGTATTCCTACGAGCAGTACTTC.

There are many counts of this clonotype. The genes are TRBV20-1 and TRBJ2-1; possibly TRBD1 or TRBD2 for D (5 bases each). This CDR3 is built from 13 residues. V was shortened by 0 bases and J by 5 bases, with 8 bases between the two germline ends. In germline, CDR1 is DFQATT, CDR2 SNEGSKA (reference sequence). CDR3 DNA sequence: TGCAGTGCTAGAGATTGGGGGAACAATGAGCAGTTCTTC. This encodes CSARDWGNNEQFF.

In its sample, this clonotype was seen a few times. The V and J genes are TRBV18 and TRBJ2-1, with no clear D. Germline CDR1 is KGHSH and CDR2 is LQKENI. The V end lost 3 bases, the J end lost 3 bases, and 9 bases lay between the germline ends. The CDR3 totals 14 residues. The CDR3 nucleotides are TGTGCCAGCTCACCTCCCGTAGACTACAATGAGCAGTTCTTC. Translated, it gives CASSPPVDYNEQFF.

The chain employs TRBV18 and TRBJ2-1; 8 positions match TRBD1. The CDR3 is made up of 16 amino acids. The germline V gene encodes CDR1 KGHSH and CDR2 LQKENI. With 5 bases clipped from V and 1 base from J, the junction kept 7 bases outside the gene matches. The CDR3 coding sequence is TGTGCCAGCTCATCAGACAGGGGAATGTCCTACAATGAGCAGTTCTTC. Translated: CASSSDRGMSYNEQFF.

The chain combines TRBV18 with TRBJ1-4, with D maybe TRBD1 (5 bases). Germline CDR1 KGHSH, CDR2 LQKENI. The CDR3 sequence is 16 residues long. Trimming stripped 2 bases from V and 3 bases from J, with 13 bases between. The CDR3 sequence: CASSPRQGGPNEKLFF. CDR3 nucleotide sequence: TGTGCCAGCTCACCAAGGCAGGGCGGCCCTAATGAAAAACTGTTTTTT.

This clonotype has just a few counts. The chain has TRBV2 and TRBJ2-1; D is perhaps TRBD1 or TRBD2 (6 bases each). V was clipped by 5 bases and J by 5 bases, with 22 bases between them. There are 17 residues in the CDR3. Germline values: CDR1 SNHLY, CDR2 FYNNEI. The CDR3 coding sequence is TGTGCCAGCAGTTACGGGGGCGGAGCGGGCCCCCACAATGAGCAGTTCTTC. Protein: CASSYGGGAGPHNEQFF.

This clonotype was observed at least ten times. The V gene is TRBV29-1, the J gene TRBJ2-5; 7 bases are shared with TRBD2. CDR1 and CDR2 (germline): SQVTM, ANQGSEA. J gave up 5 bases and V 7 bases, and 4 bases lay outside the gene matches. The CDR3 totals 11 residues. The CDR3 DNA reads TGCAGCGGGGGAGGGGAGGAGACCCAGTACTTC. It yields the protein CSGGGEETQYF.

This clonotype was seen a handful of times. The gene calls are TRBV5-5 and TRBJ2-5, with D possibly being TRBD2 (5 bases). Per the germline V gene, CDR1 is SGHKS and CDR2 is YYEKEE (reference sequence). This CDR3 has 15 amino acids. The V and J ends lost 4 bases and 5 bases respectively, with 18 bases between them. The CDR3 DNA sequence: TGTGCCAGCAGCCTGCGGGCTGATGGGCTTGAGACCCAGTACTTC. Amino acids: CASSLRADGLETQYF.

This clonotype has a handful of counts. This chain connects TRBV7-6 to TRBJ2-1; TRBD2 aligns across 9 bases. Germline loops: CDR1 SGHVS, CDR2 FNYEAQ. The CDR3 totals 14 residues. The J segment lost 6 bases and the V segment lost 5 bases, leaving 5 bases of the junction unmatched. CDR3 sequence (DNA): TGTGCCAGCAGCCCCCTAGCGGGAAGCAATGAGCAGTTCTTC. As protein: CASSPLAGSNEQFF.

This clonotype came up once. The CDR3 DNA is TGTGCCAGCACCGAGGCGGGCAATCAGCCCCAGCATTTT. It is translated as CASTEAGNQPQHF. The rearrangement uses TRBV12-3 or TRBV12-4 and TRBJ1-5, with unresolved D. The CDR3 totals 13 residues. Trimming removed 7 bases at V and 2 bases at J, with 9 bases between.